What follows describes a single TCR beta chain. This clonotype showed up just a few times. Its binding antigen is unknown. No base quality values were provided; no much bigger clone lies one nucleotide off. Library method: 5' RACE. Sequencing was performed on an Illumina HiSeq 2500. The second PCR ran for about 6 to 12 cycles and used a J-beta primer mix along with a sample-barcoded 5' primer. Each TCR beta cDNA molecule received a unique molecular identifier from a template-switch 5' adaptor carrying 12 random nucleotides. Each sample yielded at least 2.5 million CDR3-containing paired-end reads. All of the RNA was converted into first-strand cDNA using the Mint cDNA synthesis kit, with a TRBC-specific oligonucleotide serving as the primer. All cDNA was treated with uracil-DNA glycosylase and then went through a first 18-cycle PCR with the universal primers M1SS and BC2_uni_R. Regarding the original processing steps: For normalization, 1 million high-quality reads, each with a distinct molecular identifier, were randomly selected from each sample. Instead of being binned into consensus sequences, reads with shared molecular identifiers were discarded. MiTCR, with a Q25 quality threshold and the strictest error-elimination algorithm, was used for CDR3 identification, clonotype clustering and error correction. Lower-bound total TCR beta diversity was estimated with a nonparametric unseen species model using Euler transformation. TCRdb handled the public reads itself, with Q25 trimming in fastp and clone calling in MiXCR, and kept productive beta chains. Each entry is one CDR3 protein sequence, shown with its most common DNA and genes. The V and J calls follow TCRdb's processing rather than the paper's. The table for this sample lists about 1 million distinct CDR3 sequences; 40% to 45% of them were counted only once. About 19% of the sample comes from the top ten.

These data come from a study of blood T cells in healthy people across ages (dated by TCRdb to 2013 to 2016). Broadly, across the study: In model experiments, template switching captured about one uniquely barcoded TCR beta cDNA molecule for every two T cells. To track age-related changes in TCR beta repertoire diversity, the study relied on deep sequencing normalized with unique cDNA molecular identifiers. The donors were divided into four age groups: young (average 16 years), middle-aged (about 39), aged (approximately 59) and long-lived (82). To avoid experimental bias, donors of different ages were spread randomly across the sequencing lanes. For two donors (one aged 18 to 30 and one aged 80 or older), the study analyzed two additional independent replicas of 1 million unique cDNA reads from the same blood draw. General study outcomes and caveats: As age increased, observed TCR beta diversity per million T cells dropped in a roughly linear way, and a significant reduction was already evident by age 40. Total diversity estimates from one million sequenced T cells were considered lower bounds and underestimates. Conclusive comparison of naive and antigen-experienced compartments was prevented by the profiling of bulk unsorted PBMCs. Because donor CMV infection status was unknown, age-related changes in expanded clonotypes were potentially confounded. Compared with the aged group, more naive CD4+ T cells, fewer expanded clones and increased TCR diversity were shown by the long-lived group, suggesting age selection. A strong correlation was found between observed TCR beta diversity and the percentage of naive T cells measured by flow cytometry.

The germline V gene supplies CDR1 SQVTM and CDR2 ANQGSEA. Clipping removes 0 bases from V and 3 bases from J, with 7 as the unmatched junction base count. The CDR3 numbers 16 residues from cysteine through phenylalanine. Just the 48-base CDR3 DNA is kept, in frame starting at base 1. Systemically healthy Caucasian individuals from Russia, approximately 39 in total and aged roughly 6 to 100 years, were included as donors. Each donor gave about 9.8 milliliters of peripheral blood, drawn into EDTA-treated Vacutainer tubes. PBMCs were isolated by Ficoll-Paque density-gradient centrifugation, with at least 6 million obtained per sample. Total RNA, at least 6 micrograms per sample, was extracted from PBMCs with Trizol reagent. The percentages of naive CD45RAhigh/CD27high T cells were determined by flow cytometry on a PBMC aliquot from every donor.

The chain uses TRBV29-1 and TRBJ2-5, with 10 middle bases fitting TRBD2. Material for sequencing was blood. This TCR derives from a woman aged 60 to 75 in good health. The CDR3 protein: CSVEDLSSGSKETQYF. The base sequence is TGCAGCGTTGAAGATCTGTCTAGCGGGAGTAAAGAGACCCAGTACTTC.